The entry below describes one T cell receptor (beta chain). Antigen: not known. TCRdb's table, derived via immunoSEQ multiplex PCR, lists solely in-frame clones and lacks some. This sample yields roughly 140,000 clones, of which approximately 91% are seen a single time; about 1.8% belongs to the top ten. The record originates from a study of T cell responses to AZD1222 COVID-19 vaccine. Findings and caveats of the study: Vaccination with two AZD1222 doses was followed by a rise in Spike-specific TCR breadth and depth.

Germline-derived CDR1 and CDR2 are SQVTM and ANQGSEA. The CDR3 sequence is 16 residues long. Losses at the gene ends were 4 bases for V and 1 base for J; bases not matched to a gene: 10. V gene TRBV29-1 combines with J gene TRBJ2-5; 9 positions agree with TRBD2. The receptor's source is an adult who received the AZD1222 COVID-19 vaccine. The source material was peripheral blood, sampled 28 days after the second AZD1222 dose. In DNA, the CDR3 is TGCAGCGTTGTAGGGGCGGGGACTAGCCTCCAAGAGACCCAGTACTTC. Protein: CSVVGAGTSLQETQYF. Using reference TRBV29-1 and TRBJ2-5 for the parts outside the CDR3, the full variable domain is SAVISQKPSRDICQRGTSLTIQCQVDSQVTMMFWYRQQPGQSLTLIATANQGSEATYESGFVIDKFPISRPNLTFSTLTVSNMSPEDSSIYLCSVVGAGTSLQETQYFGPGTRLLVL.